The clone carrying this T cell receptor beta chain was seen a few times. Its antigen remains unknown. The record originates from a study of shared clonotypes between healthy human individuals. The CDR3 sequence is 15 residues long. Trimming pared 5 bases from V and 2 bases from J, leaving 16 bases between. The germline V gene encodes CDR1 MDHEN and CDR2 SYDVKM. Measured with immunoSEQ multiplex PCR; TCRdb has only the in-frame clones, and not every one. The sample holds around 99,000 clones, about 70% seen once. Findings and caveats of the study: Despite large depth, sorted-subset datasets appeared incompletely sequenced.

The specimen sequenced was memory CD8+ T cells sorted from blood. The subset here: CD45RO+ cells pooled with CCR7-negative TemRA cells. This sequence originates from a man aged 25 to 40 in good health. The genes are TRBV28 and TRBJ2-7, with a possible D match to TRBD2 (6 bases). Here the CDR3 DNA reads TGTGCCAGCAGTGGAAACCGGGACTCCCCCTACGAGCAGTACTTC. Translation gives CASSGNRDSPYEQYF.